This T cell receptor beta chain was recorded in a study of cytomegalovirus exposure and HLA in healthy donors. As concerns this clone: Its specificity is unknown.

This PCR relied on a set of 60 Vbeta primers and 13 Jbeta primers. Profiled with immunoSEQ multiplex PCR; TCRdb holds only in-frame clones, not every one. The sample lists 65,000 to 100,000 clones, roughly 85% occurring once. Study findings and constraints: In a later analysis, several top co-occurrence clusters appeared linked to parvovirus B19, influenza, CMV and Epstein-Barr virus. Cytomegalovirus association was listed for around 180 TCR beta chains.

The specimen was PBMCs. This receptor was obtained from a female donor in good health and CMV-seronegative.

CDR3 DNA: TGCAGCGTTGAAGATCTACAGGGGGTATATGGCTACACCTTC. Protein: CSVEDLQGVYGYTF. J is TRBJ1-2 and V is TRBV29-1, with TRBD1 matching over 8 bases. CDR3 length equals 14 residues. Germline V lookup: CDR1 SQVTM, CDR2 ANQGSEA. Trimming took 0 bases from V and 5 from J; bases not matched to a gene: 5.